The 8 T cell receptor beta chains in this list originate from one sample, sequenced in a study of regulatory T cells in long-lasting Graves disease (dated by TCRdb to about 2021). Library prep was done by multiplex PCR. Instrument on record: Illumina HiSeq 4000. iRepertoire HTBI primers and Arm-PCR amplification of CDR3 regions were used to construct TCR beta libraries. In-frame beta chains were kept once TCRdb had trimmed the public reads at Q25 with fastp and called clones with MiXCR. When rows share a CDR3 protein, they turn into one entry using the most common DNA and genes. This sample lists roughly 400,000 distinct CDR3 sequences; roughly 20% were detected once. The ten largest clones take up about 20% of the sample. Interpreted using the paper, the time point label stands for: persistent/refractory GD, antithyroid drugs over 5 years with positive TRAb. For both TCR sequencing and RNA sequencing, RNA was extracted from PBMCs in TRIzol.

Sequenced material: peripheral blood mononuclear cells (PBMCs), taken when the disease was refractory, from a patient treated with antithyroid drugs. Receptors were obtained from a female donor with Graves disease.

This clonotype has at least ten counts. This chain links TRBV20-1 with TRBJ2-5, with unresolved D. Trimming took 6 bases from V and 3 from J, leaving 8 bases between them. CDR1 and CDR2 (germline): DFQATT, SNEGSKA (reference sequence). This CDR3 has 11 residues. CDR3 amino acids: CSAPTKETQYF. DNA of the CDR3: TGCAGTGCCCCTACCAAAGAGACCCAGTACTTC.

This clonotype was detected ten times or more. V is TRBV11-2 and J is TRBJ1-2; 12 nucleotides line up with TRBD1. This CDR3 is 13 amino acids long. Germline V gene data show CDR1 as SGHAT and CDR2 as FQNNGV. V trimming: 5 bases; J trimming: 6 bases; junction bases outside the gene matches: 1. The DNA of the CDR3 is TGTGCCAGCAGCGGGACAGGGGGCAATGGCTACACCTTC. Its translation is CASSGTGGNGYTF.

J is TRBJ1-4 and V is TRBV7-9; 7 bases fit TRBD1. Germline-derived CDR1 and CDR2 are SEHNR and FQNEAQ (reference sequence). The V segment lost 5 bases and the J segment 7 bases; nucleotides outside the gene matches: 10. CDR3 length: 15 amino acids. The CDR3 region has the DNA TGTGCCAGCAGCCGACAGGGCTCTGCAGGTGAAAAACTGTTTTTT. Its protein is CASSRQGSAGEKLFF.

This rearrangement joins TRBV4-3 to TRBJ2-5, with 7 nucleotides matching TRBD2. After removal of 0 bases from V and 2 bases from J, the junction contained 9 bases not matched to a gene. The CDR3 covers 17 residues. Germline CDR1 and CDR2: LGHNA and YSLEER. The CDR3 DNA follows: TGCGCCAGCAGCCAAGATCTCAGCGGGAAGGGTCAAGAGACCCAGTACTTC. Its translation is CASSQDLSGKGQETQYF.

This clonotype showed up just a few times. The J gene is TRBJ1-2, the V gene TRBV30; TRBD1 matches 9 bases. The CDR3 has 14 residues. With 4 bases clipped from V and 5 bases from J, the junction kept 8 bases outside the gene matches. In germline, CDR1 is GTSNPN, CDR2 SVGIG (reference sequence). CDR3 nucleotides: TGTGCCTGGAACCCGGGACAGGGAACGTATGGCTACACCTTC. Protein: CAWNPGQGTYGYTF.

The sample holds a few counts of this clonotype. V gene TRBV20-1 combines with J gene TRBJ1-2, with D tentatively TRBD1 (6 bases). Trimming pared 0 bases from V and 5 bases from J, leaving 10 bases between. Looked up from germline, CDR1 is DFQATT and CDR2 is SNEGSKA (reference sequence). CDR3 length: 13 residues. The CDR3 is CSAREVGHYGYTF. Here the CDR3 DNA reads TGCAGTGCTAGAGAAGTGGGACATTATGGCTACACCTTC.

This clonotype has at least ten counts. The chain links TRBV27 to TRBJ1-1, with 8 bases fitting TRBD1. CDR3 size: 16 residues. With 1 base clipped from V and 1 base from J, the junction kept 5 bases outside the gene matches. Germline V gene data show CDR1 as MNHEY and CDR2 as SMNVEV (reference sequence). The CDR3 DNA reads as TGTGCCAGCAGTTTATGGCGCGGGACAGGGAACACTGAAGCTTTCTTT. Translation gives CASSLWRGTGNTEAFF.

The V gene is TRBV27, the J gene TRBJ1-4; 10 bases are shared with TRBD1. With 5 bases clipped from V and 8 bases from J, the junction kept 5 bases outside the gene matches. The CDR3 has 14 residues. Germline-derived CDR1 and CDR2 are MNHEY and SMNVEV (reference sequence). Here the CDR3 reads CASSPGTGVEKLFF. CDR3 DNA: TGTGCCAGCAGTCCCGGGACAGGGGTCGAAAAACTGTTTTTT.